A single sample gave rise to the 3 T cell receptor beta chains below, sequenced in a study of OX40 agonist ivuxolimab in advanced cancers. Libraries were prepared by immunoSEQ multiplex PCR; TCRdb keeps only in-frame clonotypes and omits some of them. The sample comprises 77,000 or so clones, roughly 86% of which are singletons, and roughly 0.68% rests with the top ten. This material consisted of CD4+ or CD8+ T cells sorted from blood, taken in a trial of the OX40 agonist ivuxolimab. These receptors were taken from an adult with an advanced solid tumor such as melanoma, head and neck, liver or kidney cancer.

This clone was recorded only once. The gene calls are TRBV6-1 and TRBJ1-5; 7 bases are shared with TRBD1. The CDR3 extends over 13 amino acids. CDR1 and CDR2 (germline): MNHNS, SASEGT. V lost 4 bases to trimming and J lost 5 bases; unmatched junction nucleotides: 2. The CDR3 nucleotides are TGTGCCAGCAGTGGACAGGGAGATCAGCCCCAGCATTTT. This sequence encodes CASSGQGDQPQHF.

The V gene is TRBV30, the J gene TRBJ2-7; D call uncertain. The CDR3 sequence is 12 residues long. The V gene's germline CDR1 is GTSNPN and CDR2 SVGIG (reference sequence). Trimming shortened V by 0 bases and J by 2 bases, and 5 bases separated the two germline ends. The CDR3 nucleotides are TGTGCCTGGAGTGTAGGTCCCTACGAGCAGTACTTC. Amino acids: CAWSVGPYEQYF.

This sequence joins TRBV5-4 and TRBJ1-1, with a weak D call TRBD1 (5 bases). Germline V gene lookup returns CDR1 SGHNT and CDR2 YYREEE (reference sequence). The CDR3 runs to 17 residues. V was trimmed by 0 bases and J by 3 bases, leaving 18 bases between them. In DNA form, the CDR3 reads TGTGCCAGCAGCTTGGCCGGGAGGGGAGTAGTGGACACTGAAGCTTTCTTT. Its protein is CASSLAGRGVVDTEAFF.